Each of the 25 T cell receptor beta chains below was sequenced from the same sample in a study of cytomegalovirus exposure and HLA in healthy donors. Both 60 Vbeta primers and 13 Jbeta primers went into the PCR. Produced via immunoSEQ multiplex PCR; TCRdb's table is partial and in-frame only. The sample holds 200,000 to 250,000 clones, around 76% seen once. The sequencing input was PBMCs. These receptor sequences come from a woman in her thirties or forties in good health and CMV-seropositive.

The chain links TRBV7-9 to TRBJ2-1; the match to TRBD2 covers 9 bases. This CDR3 is built from 16 residues. V lost 4 bases and J lost 4; bases outside the gene matches: 8. The germline CDR1 and CDR2 sequences are SEHNR and FQNEAQ (reference sequence). CDR3 sequence reads: CASSSTGTSPYNEQFF. In DNA form, the CDR3 reads TGTGCCAGCAGCTCTACCGGGACTAGCCCTTACAATGAGCAGTTCTTC.

The chain joins TRBV30 to TRBJ2-1, with 9 bases that match TRBD2. The CDR3 is 16 residues long. Germline lookup yields CDR1 GTSNPN and CDR2 SVGIG (reference sequence). Losses at the gene ends were 1 base for V and 6 bases for J; bases not matched to a gene: 10. CDR3 region: CAWSARSGGMPNEQFF. The CDR3 DNA follows: TGTGCCTGGAGTGCGAGAAGCGGGGGGATGCCCAATGAGCAGTTCTTC. Complete variable domain (other parts from reference TRBV30 and TRBJ2-1): SQTIHQWPATLVQPVGSPLSLECTVEGTSNPNLYWYRQAAGRGLQLLFYSVGIGQISSEVPQNLSASRPQDRQFILSSKKLLLSDSGFYLCAWSARSGGMPNEQFFGPGTRLTVL.

The chain links TRBV19 to TRBJ1-1; 10 bases line up with TRBD1. This CDR3 is built from 15 residues. J gave up 7 bases and V 6 bases, and 11 bases lay outside the gene matches. Germline CDR1 LNHDA, CDR2 SQIVND (reference sequence). The CDR3 coding sequence is TGTGCCAGTAGCAGGGGGACAGGGGATAGAAATGAAGCTTTCTTT. Protein product: CASSRGTGDRNEAFF.

The CDR3 bases are TGTGCCAGCAGCTGGCAGGGGGTTGACTATGGCTACACCTTC. Its protein is CASSWQGVDYGYTF. This rearrangement joins TRBV5-5 to TRBJ1-2, with 7 bases that match TRBD1. Germline V gene lookup returns CDR1 SGHKS and CDR2 YYEKEE (reference sequence). The trim removed 3 bases at V and 3 bases at J, leaving 5 bases unmatched. The CDR3 runs to 14 residues.

The genes are TRBV30 and TRBJ1-5, with a weak D call TRBD1 (5 bases). The CDR3 totals 14 residues. Germline V lookup: CDR1 GTSNPN, CDR2 SVGIG (reference sequence). V lost 2 bases and J 5 bases, leaving 13 bases between the germline ends. The CDR3 protein is CAWSPQGLDQPQHF. In DNA, the CDR3 is TGTGCCTGGAGTCCCCAGGGACTGGATCAGCCCCAGCATTTT. Filled out from reference TRBV30 and TRBJ1-5, the complete variable domain reads SQTIHQWPATLVQPVGSPLSLECTVEGTSNPNLYWYRQAAGRGLQLLFYSVGIGQISSEVPQNLSASRPQDRQFILSSKKLLLSDSGFYLCAWSPQGLDQPQHFGDGTRLSIL.

This clone was recorded once. The gene calls are TRBV15 and TRBJ2-7; D remains ambiguous. Germline V gives CDR1 LNHNV, CDR2 YYDKDF (reference sequence). The germline V and J ends were trimmed by 8 bases and 5 bases, with 16 bases remaining between them. This CDR3 comprises 13 residues. The CDR3 sequence is CATRPDSQDEQYF. The CDR3, as DNA: TGTGCCACCCGACCGGATTCTCAGGACGAGCAGTACTTC.

The chain carries TRBV19 and TRBJ2-5, with a weak D call TRBD2 (6 bases). CDR1 is LNHDA and CDR2 is SQIVND in the germline V gene (reference sequence). This CDR3 contains 13 residues. Trimming removed 5 bases from V and 1 base from J, with 8 bases in between. In nucleotides, the CDR3 is TGTGCCAGTAGTCGGGGACTCCAAGAGACCCAGTACTTC. Amino acid sequence: CASSRGLQETQYF.

J is TRBJ2-7 and V is TRBV10-1; 8 bases match TRBD2. J gave up 7 bases and V 0 bases, and 8 bases lay outside the gene matches. The germline gives CDR1 WNHNN, CDR2 SYGVQD (reference sequence). This CDR3 has 15 amino acids. CDR3 nucleotide sequence: TGCGCCAGCAGTGAGTCGGGCGGGGGGCCGCGGGAGCAGTACTTC. Protein: CASSESGGGPREQYF.

V gene TRBV6-1 combines with J gene TRBJ2-1; 10 nucleotides match TRBD2. Germline-derived CDR1 and CDR2 are MNHNS and SASEGT. The J segment lost 4 bases and the V segment lost 7 bases, leaving 7 bases of the junction unmatched. The CDR3 extends over 15 amino acids. The CDR3 is CASMELAGLYNEQFF. CDR3 in DNA: TGTGCCAGCATGGAACTAGCGGGACTTTACAATGAGCAGTTCTTC.

The J gene is TRBJ2-1, the V gene TRBV6-6; 11 bases align to TRBD1. The CDR3 loop spans 14 amino acids. V shed 7 bases, J shed 4 bases, and the junction held 3 bases outside the gene matches. The germline gives CDR1 MNHNY, CDR2 SVGAGI (reference sequence). The CDR3 sequence is CASIRDRGYNEQFF. In DNA, the CDR3 is TGTGCCAGCATCAGGGACAGGGGGTACAATGAGCAGTTCTTC.

This clone occurred once. The gene calls are TRBV7-3 and TRBJ2-3, with TRBD1 matching 9 bases. The trim removed 4 bases at V and 0 bases at J, leaving 2 bases unmatched. The CDR3 has 15 residues. Germline V CDR1 and CDR2: SGHTA, FQGTGA. The CDR3 DNA reads as TGTGCCAGCAGCTCTGGACAGGGGAGCACAGATACGCAGTATTTT. Amino acid sequence: CASSSGQGSTDTQYF.

This sequence joins TRBV5-1 and TRBJ2-1, with 12 nucleotides matching TRBD2. The CDR3 sequence is 16 residues long. The germline V gene encodes CDR1 SGHRS and CDR2 YFSETQ. V lost 4 bases, J lost 4 bases, and 6 bases stayed unmatched. CDR3 amino acids: CASSPGTSGRYNEQFF. DNA of the CDR3: TGCGCCAGCAGCCCGGGGACTAGCGGGCGTTACAATGAGCAGTTCTTC.

The chain has TRBV9 and TRBJ2-7; TRBD2 agrees at 9 bases. Germline lookup yields CDR1 SGDLS and CDR2 YYNGEE. V was pared by 3 bases and J by 1 base, with 2 bases of the junction left unmatched. The CDR3 runs to 14 residues. The CDR3 is CASSAGLASYEQYF. The CDR3 DNA follows: TGTGCCAGCAGCGCGGGACTAGCTTCCTACGAGCAGTACTTC.

This chain joins TRBV7-2 and TRBJ1-5; no clear D. V was clipped by 3 bases and J by 5 bases, with 14 bases between them. There are 15 residues in the CDR3. In germline, CDR1 is SGHTA, CDR2 FQGNSA. DNA for the CDR3: TGTGCCAGCAGCTTTTTATCGGGTAACGATCAGCCCCAGCATTTT. Translating it yields CASSFLSGNDQPQHF.

The chain has TRBV6-6 and TRBJ2-3, with TRBD2 matching 10 bases. Germline V gene data show CDR1 as MNHNY and CDR2 as SVGAGI (reference sequence). This CDR3 contains 15 residues. V shed 6 bases, J shed 4 bases, and the junction held 7 bases outside the gene matches. CDR3 nucleotides: TGTGCCAGCAGCCTGACTAGCGGGCTCGCAGATACGCAGTATTTT. Residues: CASSLTSGLADTQYF.

The chain recombines TRBV9 with TRBJ2-7, with D perhaps given as TRBD1 or TRBD2 (5 bases each). The germline V gene has CDR1 SGDLS and CDR2 YYNGEE. Trimming pared 7 bases from V and 0 bases from J, leaving 17 bases between. The CDR3 covers 15 residues. DNA of the CDR3: TGTGCCAGCGGCGAGGGGCCCGGATACTCCTACGAGCAGTACTTC. Encoded protein: CASGEGPGYSYEQYF.

The chain employs TRBV30 and TRBJ2-5; D gene unclear. Germline V gene data show CDR1 as GTSNPN and CDR2 as SVGIG (reference sequence). The CDR3 consists of 12 residues. V gave up 2 bases and J gave up 5 bases, with 9 bases separating them. Here the CDR3 DNA reads TGTGCCTGGAGTTCCCCCATGGAGACCCAGTACTTC. This sequence encodes CAWSSPMETQYF.

The chain combines TRBV10-1 with TRBJ2-3, with D hard to call. Germline CDR1 reads WNHNN; CDR2 reads SYGVQD (reference sequence). The CDR3 spans 13 residues. V lost 5 bases, J lost 5 bases, and 11 bases lay in between. CDR3 bases: TGCGCCAGCAGTACCGTATCCGGAGATACGCAGTATTTT. Translating gives CASSTVSGDTQYF.

This clone has more than one count but fewer than ten. The V and J genes are TRBV9 and TRBJ1-2, with D perhaps matching TRBD1 (5 bases). The V end was cut by 6 bases, the J end by 2 bases, with 14 bases between. This CDR3 has 14 residues. The germline V gene has CDR1 SGDLS and CDR2 YYNGEE. For the CDR3, the DNA is TGTGCCAGCAAAAGTGTGGGGCCCAACTATGGCTACACCTTC. Protein product: CASKSVGPNYGYTF.

The count of this clone is one. This chain connects TRBV29-1 to TRBJ2-7; TRBD2 matches at 8 bases. CDR1 SQVTM and CDR2 ANQGSEA come from the germline V gene. The CDR3 spans 17 residues. The V gene end was trimmed by 1 base and the J gene end by 4 bases; junction bases not matched to a gene: 15. CDR3 sequence reads: CSVEGEVGGGRPYEQYF. The CDR3, as DNA: TGCAGCGTTGAAGGTGAAGTCGGGGGGGGCCGTCCTTACGAGCAGTACTTC.

V gene TRBV13 combines with J gene TRBJ1-2; no firm D call. The CDR3 runs 16 residues. Germline V lookup: CDR1 PRHDT, CDR2 FYEKMQ (reference sequence). Trimming removed 2 bases at V and 0 bases at J, with 13 bases between. CDR3 in DNA: TGTGCCAGCAGCTTATTAGGAGGCTCCACTAACTATGGCTACACCTTC. This codes for CASSLLGGSTNYGYTF.

The V and J genes are TRBV6-5 and TRBJ1-5, with D possibly matching TRBD1 (5 bases). Germline values: CDR1 MNHEY, CDR2 SVGAGI. The CDR3 runs to 14 residues. V lost 6 bases to trimming and J lost 3 bases, with 12 bases between them. The CDR3 bases are TGTGCCAGCAGCAACGGGGGGAACAATCAGCCCCAGCATTTT. This translates into CASSNGGNNQPQHF.

The chain carries TRBV18 and TRBJ1-1; TRBD1 matches at 7 bases. Trimming at V came to 1 base and at J to 8 bases, leaving 10 bases not matched to a gene. Per the germline V gene, CDR1 is KGHSH and CDR2 is LQKENI. The CDR3 extends over 15 amino acids. CDR3 in amino acids: CASSPLQTGTVEAFF. In DNA, the CDR3 is TGTGCCAGCTCACCACTGCAGACCGGGACAGTCGAAGCTTTCTTT.

On this clone itself: An end of the junction differs from the germline gene, which may be a read error. Other DNA sequences within the sample encode an identical CDR3. This chain joins TRBV9 and TRBJ2-5, with 7 positions matching TRBD1. CDR1 and CDR2 from the germline V gene are SGDLS and YYNGEE. The CDR3 sequence is 14 residues long. The CDR3 loop reads CASSVGGGRETQYF. The CDR3 DNA reads TGCGCCAGCAGCGTAGGGGGCGGACGTGAGACCCAGTACTTC.

The gene calls are TRBV5-4 and TRBJ2-3; TRBD2 agrees at 8 bases. The CDR3 consists of 16 residues. Trimming cost V 0 bases and J 3 bases; bases outside gene matches: 6. Germline values: CDR1 SGHNT, CDR2 YYREEE (reference sequence). The CDR3 nucleotides are TGTGCCAGCAGCTTGGTTATAGCGGGACCAACAGATACGCAGTATTTT. Translating gives CASSLVIAGPTDTQYF.